Each of the 2 T cell receptor beta chains below was sequenced from the same sample in a study of shared clonotypes between healthy human individuals. Libraries were prepared by immunoSEQ multiplex PCR; TCRdb keeps only in-frame clonotypes and omits some of them. The sample lists roughly 2 million clones; about 94% were seen once. Terminally differentiated effector memory CD45RA+ cells were left out of the naive CD8 fraction, which was CD45RO-negative and positively selected for CCR7. Sequenced: naive CD8+ T cells sorted from blood. Receptor source: a young man in good health.

The chain links TRBV28 to TRBJ1-5, with D possibly TRBD1 on 5 matching bases. V lost 2 bases, J lost 3 bases, and 11 bases lay in between. The germline CDR1 and CDR2 sequences are MDHEN and SYDVKM. The CDR3 loop spans 15 amino acids. The CDR3 DNA is TGTGCCAGCAGTTTAACGGGGCAGCTCAATCAGCCCCAGCATTTT. The encoded protein is CASSLTGQLNQPQHF.

This clone was picked up a small number of times. This rearrangement joins TRBV7-6 to TRBJ1-2, with a tentative D call TRBD1 (5 bases). CDR1 is SGHVS and CDR2 is FNYEAQ in the germline V gene. V lost 1 base to trimming and J lost 2 bases, with 11 bases between them. The CDR3 is 15 amino acids. The CDR3 reads CASSLDWAGNYGYTF. CDR3 in DNA: TGTGCCAGCAGCTTAGATTGGGCAGGGAACTATGGCTACACCTTC.